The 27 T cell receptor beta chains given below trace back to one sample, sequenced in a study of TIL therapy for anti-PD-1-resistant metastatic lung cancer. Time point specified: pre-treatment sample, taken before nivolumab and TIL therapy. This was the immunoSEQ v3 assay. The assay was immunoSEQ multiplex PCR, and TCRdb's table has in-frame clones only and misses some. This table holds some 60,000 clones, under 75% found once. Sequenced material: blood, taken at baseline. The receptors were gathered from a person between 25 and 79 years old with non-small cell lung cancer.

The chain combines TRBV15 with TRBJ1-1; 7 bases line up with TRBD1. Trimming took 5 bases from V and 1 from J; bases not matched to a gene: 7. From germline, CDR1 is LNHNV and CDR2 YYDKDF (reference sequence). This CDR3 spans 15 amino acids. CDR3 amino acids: CATSSPGTENTEAFF. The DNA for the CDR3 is TGTGCCACCAGCTCCCCGGGGACAGAGAACACTGAAGCTTTCTTT.

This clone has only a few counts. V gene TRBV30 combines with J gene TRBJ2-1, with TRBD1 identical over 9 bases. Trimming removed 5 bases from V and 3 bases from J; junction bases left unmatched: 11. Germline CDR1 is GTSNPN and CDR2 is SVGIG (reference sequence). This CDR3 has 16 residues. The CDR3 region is CAWLERTGVNYNEQFF. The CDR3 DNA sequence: TGTGCCTGGCTAGAACGGACAGGGGTTAACTACAATGAGCAGTTCTTC.

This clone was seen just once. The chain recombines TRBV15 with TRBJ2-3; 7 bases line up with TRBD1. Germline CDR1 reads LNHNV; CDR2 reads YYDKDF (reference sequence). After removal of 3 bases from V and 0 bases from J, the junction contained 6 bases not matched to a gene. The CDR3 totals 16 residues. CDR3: CATSSPGTASTDTQYF. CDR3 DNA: TGTGCCACCAGCAGCCCGGGGACAGCTAGCACAGATACGCAGTATTTT.

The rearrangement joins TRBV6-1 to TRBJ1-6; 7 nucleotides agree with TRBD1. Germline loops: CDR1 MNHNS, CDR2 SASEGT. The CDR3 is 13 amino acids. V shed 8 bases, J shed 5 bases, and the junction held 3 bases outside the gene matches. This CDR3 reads CASRDSHNSPLHF. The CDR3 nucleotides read TGTGCCAGCCGGGACAGCCATAATTCACCCCTCCACTTT.

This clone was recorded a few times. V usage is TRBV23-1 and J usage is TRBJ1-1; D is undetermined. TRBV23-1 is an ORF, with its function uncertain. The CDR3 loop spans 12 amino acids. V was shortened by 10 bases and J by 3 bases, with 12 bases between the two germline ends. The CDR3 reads CATRRGYTEAFF. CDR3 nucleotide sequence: TGCGCCACGAGGAGAGGGTACACTGAAGCTTTCTTT.

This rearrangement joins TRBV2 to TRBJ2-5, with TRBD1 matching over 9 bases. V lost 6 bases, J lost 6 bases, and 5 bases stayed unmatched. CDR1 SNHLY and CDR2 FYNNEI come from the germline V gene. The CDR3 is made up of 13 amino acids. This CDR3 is CASSEQGAKTQYF. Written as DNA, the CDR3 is TGTGCCAGCAGCGAACAGGGGGCCAAGACCCAGTACTTC.

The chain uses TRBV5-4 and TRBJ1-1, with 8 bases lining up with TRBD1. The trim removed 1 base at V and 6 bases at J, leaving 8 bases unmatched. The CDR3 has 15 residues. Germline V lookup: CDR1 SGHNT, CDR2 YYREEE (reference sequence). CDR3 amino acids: CASSLLPGGVPEAFF. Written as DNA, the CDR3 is TGTGCCAGCAGCTTGCTTCCAGGGGGCGTCCCTGAAGCTTTCTTT.

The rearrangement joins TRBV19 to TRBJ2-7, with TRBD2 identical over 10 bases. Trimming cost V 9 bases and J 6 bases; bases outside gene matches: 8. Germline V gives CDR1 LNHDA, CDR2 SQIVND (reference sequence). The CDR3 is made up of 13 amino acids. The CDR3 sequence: CASRASGSGEQYF. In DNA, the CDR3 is TGTGCCAGCAGGGCTAGCGGGAGCGGCGAGCAGTACTTC. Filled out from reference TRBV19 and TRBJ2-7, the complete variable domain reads DGGITQSPKYLFRKEGQNVTLSCEQNLNHDAMYWYRQDPGQGLRLIYYSQIVNDFQKGDIAEGYSVSREKKESFPLTVTSAQKNPTAFYLCASRASGSGEQYFGPGTRLTVT.

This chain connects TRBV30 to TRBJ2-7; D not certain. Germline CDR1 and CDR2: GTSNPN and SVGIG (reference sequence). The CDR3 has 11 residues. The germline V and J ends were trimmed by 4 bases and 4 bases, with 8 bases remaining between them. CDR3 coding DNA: TGTGCCTGGACCCAAGGGTACGAGCAGTACTTC. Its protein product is CAWTQGYEQYF.

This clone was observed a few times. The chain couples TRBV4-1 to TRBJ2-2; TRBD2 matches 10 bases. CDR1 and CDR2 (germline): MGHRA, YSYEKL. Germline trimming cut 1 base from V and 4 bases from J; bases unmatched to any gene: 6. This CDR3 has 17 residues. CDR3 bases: TGCGCCAGCAGCCAAGTAGCGGGAGGTGTCGGCACCGGGGAGCTGTTTTTT. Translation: CASSQVAGGVGTGELFF.

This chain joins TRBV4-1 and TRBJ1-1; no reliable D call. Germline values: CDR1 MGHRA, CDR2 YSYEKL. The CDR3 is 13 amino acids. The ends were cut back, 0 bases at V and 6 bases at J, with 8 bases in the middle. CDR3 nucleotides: TGCGCCAGCAGCCAAGATATGGATTCTGAAGCTTTCTTT. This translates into CASSQDMDSEAFF.

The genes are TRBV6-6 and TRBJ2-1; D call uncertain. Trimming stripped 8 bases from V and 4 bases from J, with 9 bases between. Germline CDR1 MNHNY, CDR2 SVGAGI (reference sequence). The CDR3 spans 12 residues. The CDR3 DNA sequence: TGTGCCAGCGGGCAGGCGTACAATGAGCAGTTCTTC. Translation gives CASGQAYNEQFF.

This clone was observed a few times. The CDR3 nucleotides read TGTGCCATCAGTGGGGTGAGCTATGGCTACACCTTC. The encoded protein is CAISGVSYGYTF. The gene calls are TRBV10-3 and TRBJ1-2; D uncertain. V lost 4 bases to trimming and J lost 4 bases, with 7 bases between them. This CDR3 is built from 12 residues. CDR1 and CDR2 from the germline V gene are ENHRY and SYGVKD.

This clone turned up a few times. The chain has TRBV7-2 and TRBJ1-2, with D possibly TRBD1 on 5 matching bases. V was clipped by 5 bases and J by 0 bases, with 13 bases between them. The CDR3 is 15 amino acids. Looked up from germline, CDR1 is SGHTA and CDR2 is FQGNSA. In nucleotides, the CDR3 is TGTGCCAGCAGCCTTGGCGGGGCAGCTAACTATGGCTACACCTTC. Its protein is CASSLGGAANYGYTF.

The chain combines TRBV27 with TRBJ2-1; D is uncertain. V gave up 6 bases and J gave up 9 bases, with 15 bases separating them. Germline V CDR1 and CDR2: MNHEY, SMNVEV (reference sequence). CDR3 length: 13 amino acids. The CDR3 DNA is TGTGCCAGCAGGGTTTCCCGAGAGCGTGAGCAGTTCTTC. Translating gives CASRVSREREQFF.

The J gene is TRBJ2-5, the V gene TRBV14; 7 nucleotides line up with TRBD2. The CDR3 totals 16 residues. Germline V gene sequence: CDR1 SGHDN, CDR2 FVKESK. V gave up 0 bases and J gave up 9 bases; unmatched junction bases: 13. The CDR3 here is CASSQDSSSGAAAQYF. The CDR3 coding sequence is TGTGCCAGCAGCCAAGATTCTAGCAGCGGGGCGGCGGCCCAGTACTTC.

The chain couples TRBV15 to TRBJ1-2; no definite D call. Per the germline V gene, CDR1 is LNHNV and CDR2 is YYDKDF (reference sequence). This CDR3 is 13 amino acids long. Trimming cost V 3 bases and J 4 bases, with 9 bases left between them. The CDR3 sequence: CATSSTEGYGYTF. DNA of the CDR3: TGTGCCACCAGCAGTACCGAAGGCTATGGCTACACCTTC.

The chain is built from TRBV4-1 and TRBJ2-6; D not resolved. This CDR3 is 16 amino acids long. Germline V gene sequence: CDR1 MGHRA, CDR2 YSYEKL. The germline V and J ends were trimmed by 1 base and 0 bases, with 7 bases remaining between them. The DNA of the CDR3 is TGCGCCAGCAGCCAAGGACCGTTCTCTGGGGCCAACGTCCTGACTTTC. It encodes CASSQGPFSGANVLTF.

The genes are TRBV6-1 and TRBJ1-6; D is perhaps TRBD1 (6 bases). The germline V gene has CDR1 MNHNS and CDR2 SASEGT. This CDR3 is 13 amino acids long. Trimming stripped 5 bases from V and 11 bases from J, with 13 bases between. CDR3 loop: CASSRGVVPPLHF. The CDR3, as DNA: TGTGCCAGCAGTAGGGGGGTTGTTCCACCCCTCCACTTT.

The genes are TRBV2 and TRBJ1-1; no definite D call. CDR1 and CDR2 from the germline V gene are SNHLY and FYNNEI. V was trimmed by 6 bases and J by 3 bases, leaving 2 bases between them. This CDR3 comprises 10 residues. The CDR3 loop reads CASRYTEAFF. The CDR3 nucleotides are TGTGCCAGCAGATACACTGAAGCTTTCTTT.

The CDR3 bases are TGTGCCAGCAGCCTCGAATATGGCTACACCTTC. Translating it yields CASSLEYGYTF. J is TRBJ1-2 and V is TRBV7-9; unclear D gene. V gave up 5 bases and J gave up 5 bases, with 6 bases separating them. The CDR3 loop spans 11 amino acids. Germline V gene data show CDR1 as SEHNR and CDR2 as FQNEAQ (reference sequence).

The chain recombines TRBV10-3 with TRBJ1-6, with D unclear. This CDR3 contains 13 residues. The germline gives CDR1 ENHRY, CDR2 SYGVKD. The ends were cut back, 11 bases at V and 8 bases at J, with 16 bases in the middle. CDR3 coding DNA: TGTGCCTTGCGAAAGGCATTGGATTCACCCCTCCACTTT. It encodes CALRKALDSPLHF.

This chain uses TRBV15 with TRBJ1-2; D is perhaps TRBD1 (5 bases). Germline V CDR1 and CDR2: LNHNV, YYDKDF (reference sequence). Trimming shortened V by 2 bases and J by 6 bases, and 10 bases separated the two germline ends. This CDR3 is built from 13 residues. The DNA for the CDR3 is TGTGCCACCAGCAGACCAGGGAGAGATGGCTACACCTTC. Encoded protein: CATSRPGRDGYTF. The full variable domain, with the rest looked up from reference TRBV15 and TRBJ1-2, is DAMVIQNPRYQVTQFGKPVTLSCSQTLNHNVMYWYQQKSSQAPKLLFHYYDKDFNNEADTPDNFQSRRPNTSFCFLDIRSPGLGDTAMYLCATSRPGRDGYTFGSGTRLTVV.

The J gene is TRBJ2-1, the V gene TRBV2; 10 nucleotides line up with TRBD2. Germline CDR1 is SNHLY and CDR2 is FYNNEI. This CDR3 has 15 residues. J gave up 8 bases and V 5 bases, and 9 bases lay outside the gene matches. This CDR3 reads CASSSLAGVSDEQFF. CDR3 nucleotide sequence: TGTGCCAGCAGTTCCCTAGCGGGAGTCTCCGATGAGCAGTTCTTC.

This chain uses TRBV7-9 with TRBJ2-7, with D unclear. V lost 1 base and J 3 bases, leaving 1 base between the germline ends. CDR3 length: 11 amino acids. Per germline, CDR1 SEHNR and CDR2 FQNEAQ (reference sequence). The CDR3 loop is CASSLVYEQYF. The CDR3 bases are TGTGCCAGCAGCTTAGTCTACGAGCAGTACTTC.

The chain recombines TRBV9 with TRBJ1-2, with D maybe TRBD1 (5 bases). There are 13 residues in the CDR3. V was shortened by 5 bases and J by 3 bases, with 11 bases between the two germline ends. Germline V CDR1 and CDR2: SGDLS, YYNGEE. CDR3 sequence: CASRGGAYYGYTF. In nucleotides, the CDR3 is TGTGCCAGCAGGGGAGGGGCATACTATGGCTACACCTTC.

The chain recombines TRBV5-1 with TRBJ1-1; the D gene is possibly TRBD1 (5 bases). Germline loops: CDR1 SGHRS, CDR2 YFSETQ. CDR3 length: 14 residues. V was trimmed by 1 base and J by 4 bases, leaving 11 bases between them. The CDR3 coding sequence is TGCGCCAGCAGCTTGAGAGGGGAGGGCACTGAAGCTTTCTTT. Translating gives CASSLRGEGTEAFF.